This T cell receptor (beta chain) was sequenced during a study of cytomegalovirus exposure and HLA in healthy donors (dated by TCRdb to about 2017). As for the study more broadly: An earlier analysis of approximately 640 of the donors reported more than 250 Gb of sequence data and some 120 million unique TCR beta sequences from about 179 million T cells. An early release that covered approximately 600 HLA-typed donors contained approximately 300 gigabases of sequencing data and tens of millions of unique TCR sequences. Among the approximately 400 genotyped donors, around 81% belonged to the genetic ancestry cluster associated with self-reported Caucasian donors. The study was designed to test whether signatures of past pathogen exposure could be identified by cataloging public T cell receptors. The study used immunosequencing to profile the T cell repertoires of several hundred subjects and linked those repertoires to cytomegalovirus serostatus. In addition to the first cohort of roughly 700 subjects, a separate validation cohort of approximately 130 different subjects was used. High-throughput TCR immunosequencing, statistical association of individual TCRs with disease status, and machine learning were combined to predict cytomegalovirus infection status. To study patterns of TCR occurrence, a later analysis re-analyzed previously published TCR beta repertoires from around 700 donors and added high-resolution HLA genotyping. The later analysis used no new phenotypic data to find candidate immune exposures, relying instead on TCR beta sequences and their occurrence across donors. To decide whether each TCR beta V gene segment behaved as functional or pseudogenic, an earlier analysis of fewer than 750 of the donors relied on high-throughput TCR beta sequencing. Donor age, sex, ethnicity and CMV serostatus were compiled together with the repertoire data. A later genetic analysis used genome-wide SNP genotypes for about three fifths of the roughly 700 donors, treating that subset as a discovery cohort. Every repertoire in the discovery cohort had been generated on one and the same sequencing platform. HLA typing covered class I and class II loci at four-digit resolution. Typing coverage varied by locus: about 620-630 donors for A, B, C, DRB1 and DQB1; approximately 500 for DQA1; 600 to 610 for DPA1; roughly 450 for DPB1. A handful of DR-DQ haplotypes were handled as single units for association and clustering because linkage in the cohort was strong. Among some 400 genotyped donors of the cohort, an average of roughly 230,000 unique TCR beta nucleotide sequences was sequenced per donor, of which about 20% were non-productive. Findings and caveats that apply to the study as a whole: Correlated functional status among segregating V segments might be attributable to linkage disequilibrium, but an unknown experimental factor could not be ruled out. The presence/absence analyses assumed that sequencing depth was roughly uniform across donors, and that assumption may not be true. A later genetic analysis associated a missense DCLRE1C variant with V-gene and J-gene trimming of TCR beta chains, and an independent cohort replicated the association. The classifier was reported to diagnose cytomegalovirus status with high specificity and sensitivity in both the original and validation cohorts. The study gave a list of more than 150 TCR beta chains associated with cytomegalovirus. Most TCR sequences were seen in very few donors, while some public TCRs were found in many individuals. Because HLA typing was missing for some donors at each locus, association tests included only the typed subset. This cohort had only TCR beta chains sequenced, and the lack of alpha or paired-chain data limited which features could be detected. A few of the identified cytomegalovirus-associated TCR beta chains were confirmed in vitro to be specific for cytomegalovirus antigens. At a false discovery rate of 0.05, a later analysis linked under 20,000 TCR beta sequences to specific HLA alleles. A cluster of highly shared sequence variants was judged likely to represent a technical artifact of the sequencing pipeline. It was suggested by the authors that the approach could potentially be generalized to other disease states and immunological phenotypes. In a later genetic analysis, fewer N-insertions in productive TCRs were reported among donors in an Asian-associated ancestry cluster than the roughly 700-donor mean. In a later analysis, HLA-associated TCR beta chains showed more clonal expansion and lower generation probabilities than non-associated chains that were equally common. In an earlier analysis of around 600 of the donors, most TCR beta V segments appeared in productive rearrangements about 90% or about 30% of the time, broadly matching IMGT annotations. For the cohort, immune exposure information was limited to CMV serostatus. In a later analysis, several top co-occurrence clusters were reported to appear linked to parvovirus B19, influenza, CMV and Epstein-Barr virus. Most CMV-associated TCR beta chains appeared to be HLA-restricted in a later analysis, and the HLA associations seemed to be driven largely by CMV exposure. A further reported finding was that TCR beta sequences accurately predicted the HLA-A and HLA-B alleles for most subjects in the first cohort. Because counts were too low, approximately 15 rarely observed V segments, including chromosome 9 orphons, were excluded from the earlier analysis of 587 of the donors. Some IMGT-functional V segments, including TRBV6-2 and TRBV6-3, could not be told apart with the 87-base-pair reads, so those segments were excluded. When HLA alleles, especially DR and DQ, strongly co-occurred, attributing TCR associations to individual alleles was difficult. According to a later analysis, TCR association rates differed among HLA loci, with DRB1 alleles showing the most associated TCRs and HLA-C alleles showing the fewest.

In total, just over 650 healthy bone marrow donors made up the cohort. At the time of sampling, every cohort member was nominally healthy, though immune exposures that went unrecorded were likely present. The donor tested CMV seronegative, placing the donor among the roughly 400 seronegative members of the cohort. A peripheral blood sample was collected from each donor, and TCR beta sequencing was performed on peripheral blood mononuclear cells. Genomic DNA extraction from the blood cell samples was performed with the Qiagen DNeasy Blood Extraction Kit. Library method: the immunoSEQ multiplex PCR assay. A mixture of 60 forward primers for TCR Vbeta segments and 13 reverse primers for TCR Jbeta segments was used in the multiplex PCR. The CDR3 region of rearranged TCR beta genes was amplified from genomic DNA by a multiplex PCR assay. Amplified TCR beta libraries were sequenced as 87-base-pair reads on the Illumina HiSeq System. The authors' analysis ran thus. In a later analysis, 77 million or so unique TCR beta chains were counted across the roughly 700 repertoires, and roughly 10 million of these chains were shared by at least two donors. A nearest-neighbor algorithm error-corrected the raw reads and collapsed the reads into unique sequences, merging closely related sequences to remove PCR and sequencing errors. Alignment of CDR3 sequences to IMGT reference sequences was used to assign V, D and J gene segments. For a sequence to be retained, a match of at least six nucleotides to both a V gene segment and a J gene segment was required. A rearrangement was called productive if the CDR3 had no stop codons and remained in frame with V and J, and every other rearrangement was called non-productive. CDR3 was defined according to IMGT convention as the region running from the second conserved V-encoded cysteine to the conserved J-encoded phenylalanine. The earlier analysis of 450 to 750 of the donors excluded any sequence lacking an unambiguous match to a single V gene segment. In an earlier analysis of several hundred of the donors, V segments were called functional above 56.7% productive rearrangements and were called segregating when the between-donor standard deviation exceeded 5%. A statistical classification framework was built to diagnose cytomegalovirus status from the catalog of TCR beta chain sequences. In a later analysis, TCR nucleotide sequences were compared against IMGT/GENE-DB human TR gene sequences so that V and J genes could be assigned. A later analysis assigned CDR3 sequences and most-parsimonious VDJ recombination scenarios with the TCRdist pipeline. In a later analysis, each TCR beta chain was defined by its CDR3 amino acid sequence together with its V-gene family, and reads without a unique V-gene family were excluded. In a later analysis, fewer than 600 highly shared, low-generation-probability nucleotide sequences were removed to address suspected cross-contamination and a sequencing artifact. In a later analysis, a clonal expansion index was calculated for each public chain from normalized within-repertoire ranks of inferred template counts. In a later analysis, generation probabilities were computed with a VDJ recombination model fitted to out-of-frame rearrangements, and the resulting probabilities were checked against IGoR. In a later analysis, hypergeometric tests were used to score TCR-TCR, TCR-HLA and TCR-CMV co-occurrence, with a repertoire-size bias correction applied to TCR pairs. A later analysis estimated false discovery rates by permuting HLA or CMV assignments 20 times. In a later analysis, co-occurring TCRs were grouped with DBSCAN, and TCRdist sequence similarity was added when clustering was performed within HLA-allele-positive subsets. Co-occurrence clustering excluded repertoires with fewer than 30,000 or more than 120,000 public chains, plus five with anomalous nucleotide sharing. The table was pulled from immuneACCESS by TCRdb, which kept in-frame rearrangements only. Such tables lose some clones; where checked, under half of the loss comes from unresolved V genes, and the rest has no known cause. V, J and clone size are taken as reported in that table, and D and trimming were inferred from the DNA itself. The sample data list some 150,000 clones, and about three quarters of these were observed just once. Together, the top ten hold over 3% of the sample.

Regarding this clone: No antigen is known for it. Nothing much larger sits one base from this clone, and base qualities are not available.

V and J are trimmed by 8 bases and 5 bases, and the gene matches miss 10 bases of the junction. From the germline V gene (reference sequence), CDR1 is MNHEY and CDR2 is SMNVEV. The CDR3 contains 14 residues, cysteine and phenylalanine counted. Here the CDR3 DNA is all that survives: 42 bases in frame from base 1. The sequencing input was PBMCs. This receptor was taken from a female donor in good health and CMV-seronegative. Recombination connected TRBV27 to TRBJ1-2, and 8 bases in between align with TRBD1. DNA sequence: TGTGCCAGCCGACGACAGGGGACGCCATATGGCTACACCTTC. The translation is CASRRQGTPYGYTF.